The clone carrying this TCR beta chain has ten or more counts. Its antigen remains unknown. Extraction and reverse transcription of RNA yielded cDNA as the sequencing template. Repertoires were generated with immunoSEQ multiplex PCR, while TCRdb's copy carries only in-frame clones and drops some. The sample lists 130,000 to 150,000 clones, 40% to 65% seen once, with 0.95% to 1% in the top ten. Germline V gene data show CDR1 as SGHTA and CDR2 as FQGNSA. V was cut by 6 bases and J by 5 bases, with 16 bases left in between. The CDR3 covers 14 residues. This sample stems from a study of CD8+ T cells in alopecia areata. In the study overall: Each of the treated patients was given oral tofacitinib, 5 to 10 mg twice daily, for moderate-to-severe alopecia areata. Study-level points and caveats: Affected lesional scalp, above all in alopecia totalis/universalis, was more clonal than normal scalp.

Alopecia areata patients provided lesional scalp punch biopsies and peripheral blood, both collected for the study. This clonotype originated in a human donor with alopecia areata. V and J are TRBV7-2 and TRBJ2-5, with D unresolved. Sample: CD4+ T cells sorted from blood, taken at week 0. The CDR3 spells CASRVSSSKETQYF. CDR3 DNA: TGTGCCAGCAGAGTGTCATCCTCGAAGGAGACCCAGTACTTC.